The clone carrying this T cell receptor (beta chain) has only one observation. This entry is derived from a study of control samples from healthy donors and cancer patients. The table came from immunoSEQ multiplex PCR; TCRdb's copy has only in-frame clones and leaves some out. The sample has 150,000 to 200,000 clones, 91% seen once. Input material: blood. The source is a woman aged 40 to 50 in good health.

The CDR3 reads CASRWTADTNYGYTF. CDR3 nucleotide sequence: TGTGCCAGCAGGTGGACAGCCGATACTAACTATGGCTACACCTTC. The V and J genes are TRBV6-5 and TRBJ1-2; tentative D call: TRBD1 (6 bases). Germline V CDR1 and CDR2: MNHEY, SVGAGI. Trimming removed 6 bases at V and 0 bases at J, with 14 bases between. The CDR3 extends over 15 amino acids.